The source of this T cell receptor (beta chain) is a study of control samples from healthy donors and cancer patients (dated by TCRdb to about 2020). Its CDR3 holds 15 amino acids, cysteine through phenylalanine. The entry retains the CDR3 DNA only, 45 bases that are in frame from base 1. The germline V gene gives CDR1 as SNHLY and CDR2 as FYNNEI. Ends trimmed: V by 4 bases, J by 5 bases; bases unmatched to a gene: 6. Worth noting for this clone: This receptor's antigen is unknown. Base quality data are lacking; no much larger clone is found one base away.

The library was obtained by the immunoSEQ multiplex PCR assay. TCRdb re-hosts the immuneACCESS table, in-frame sequences only. Its copies lack some clones; in the studies checked, an unresolved V gene accounts for under half of them, and the cause for the rest is not known. A total of over 100,000 clones appear in this sample, 75% to 90% of them only once. In total, the top ten clones hold 17% of the sample. The TCR originated in a woman between 45 and 60 years old in good health. This receptor chain uses TRBV2 and TRBJ1-5, with 9 junctional bases fitting TRBD1. Material for sequencing was blood. CDR3 protein: CASSVDRGLHQPQHF. The DNA sequence reads TGTGCCAGCAGTGTCGACAGGGGGTTACATCAGCCCCAGCATTTT.